This T cell receptor (beta chain) was retrieved from a study of T cell responses to AZD1222 COVID-19 vaccine. Study-wide background: Investigators merged groups given second doses at roughly 4 or roughly 12 weeks.

Germline lookup yields CDR1 SGHTA and CDR2 FQGTGA. Between the trimmed V and J ends, which lost 5 bases and 6 bases, there was a span of 13 bases. The CDR3 has 13 residues. Some clones are missing from TCRdb's copy, which holds only in-frame ones; the method was immunoSEQ multiplex PCR. The sample has 130,000 to 150,000 clones, around 88% seen once; the top ten hold roughly 16%. Here the sequenced sample was peripheral blood, taken on day 0 of AZD1222 vaccination. The chain is built from TRBV7-3 and TRBJ1-2; TRBD1 is a possible D gene (5 bases). This TCR was sampled from an adult in good health. In DNA form, the CDR3 reads TGTGCCAGCAGCCCCGCAGGGAACGATGGCTACACCTTC. Residues: CASSPAGNDGYTF.